This T cell receptor beta chain was observed in a study of blood T cell repertoires in COVID-19. The overall study: Samples representing acute and convalescent COVID-19 were sourced from the United States, Italy and Spain. Sources were T cells, B-cell-depleted T cells, or PBMCs; the material itself was cDNA or gDNA.

Study processing details: Scientists estimated how many nucleated cells there were by amplifying reference gene primers. TCRdb's table, derived via immunoSEQ multiplex PCR, lists solely in-frame clones and lacks some. V and J calls and clone size are copied from that table; D and trimming were computed from the DNA. The sample has some 520,000 clones; approximately 89% are singletons. Patients of the Seattle cohort, enrolled during active infection, were followed longitudinally. Trimming removed 0 bases from V and 10 bases from J, with 18 bases in between. Germline V CDR1 and CDR2: SEHNR, FQNEAQ (reference sequence). The CDR3 is 15 amino acids.

The receptor comes from a man aged 18-30 years with COVID-19, enrolled during active disease. This chain joins TRBV7-9 and TRBJ1-1; D perhaps matches TRBD1 (6 bases). What was sequenced was peripheral blood. CDR3 bases: TGTGCCAGCAGCTTAGCGCTGGTGGGGGCAGATCGAGCTTTCTTT. It translates to CASSLALVGADRAFF.